Below, 17 T cell receptor beta chains from the same sample are listed, as sequenced in a study of identical twins. Each CDR3 protein is one row after TCRdb ran MiXCR on the 5' RACE reads. The sample consists of approximately 230,000 distinct CDR3 sequences, 6.5% to 8% of them appearing once. These data were also filed under a second study, of T cells expressing NK-cell markers.

The sequenced sample consisted of CD8+ T cells sorted from blood. Receptors were obtained from a woman aged 18-29 years in good health.

This chain joins TRBV4-1 and TRBJ2-1, with 7 positions matching TRBD2. V was clipped by 1 base and J by 6 bases; unmatched bases: 6. There are 15 residues in the CDR3. Germline CDR1 and CDR2: MGHRA and YSYEKL. CDR3 protein: CASSQVQRGFNEQFF. The CDR3, as DNA: TGCGCCAGCAGCCAAGTGCAGCGGGGATTCAATGAGCAGTTCTTC.

This clonotype was observed a handful of times. Germline is not matched at one junction end, which may reflect a read error. This rearrangement joins TRBV5-5 to TRBJ2-5; D possibly matches TRBD1 or TRBD2 (5 bases each). Looked up from germline, CDR1 is SGHKS and CDR2 is YYEKEE (reference sequence). The CDR3 is 15 residues long. This CDR3 reads CASSLGGSGPETQYF. CDR3 coding DNA: TGTGCCAGCAGTTTGGGCGGGTCGGGACCCGAGACCCAGTACTTC.

This clonotype was counted ten times or more. The J gene is TRBJ1-2, the V gene TRBV4-3, with a tentative D call TRBD1 (6 bases). The CDR3 covers 15 residues. V dropped 4 bases and J dropped 0 bases, with 12 bases sitting between them. CDR1 is LGHNA, CDR2 YSLEER, per germline. The CDR3 DNA reads TGCGCCAGCAGCCGAGCCGACAGGTCTAACTATGGCTACACCTTC. Amino acids: CASSRADRSNYGYTF.

This clonotype was recorded at least ten times. The rearrangement joins TRBV12-3 or TRBV12-4 to TRBJ1-5; the D is unclear. V was cut by 3 bases and J by 7 bases, with 7 bases left in between. The CDR3 loop spans 12 amino acids. CDR3 residues: CASSLFGQPQHF. The CDR3, as DNA: TGTGCCAGCAGTTTGTTCGGACAGCCCCAGCATTTT.

This clonotype was counted many times. V and J are TRBV15 and TRBJ2-1; TRBD2 agrees at 8 bases. Germline V CDR1 and CDR2: LNHNV, YYDKDF (reference sequence). The CDR3 runs to 20 residues. V lost 3 bases and J lost 0; bases outside the gene matches: 16. The CDR3 protein is CATSSRSLAGPSSSYNEQFF. The CDR3 DNA follows: TGTGCCACCAGCAGCAGGAGTCTAGCGGGTCCTTCTAGCTCCTACAATGAGCAGTTCTTC.

The chain combines TRBV7-2 with TRBJ2-2; D is unresolved. The CDR3 totals 15 residues. Looked up from germline, CDR1 is SGHTA and CDR2 is FQGNSA. V was cut by 4 bases and J by 4 bases, with 13 bases left in between. The CDR3 loop is CASSSSGPSTGELFF. CDR3 bases: TGTGCCAGCAGCTCCTCTGGGCCCAGCACCGGGGAGCTGTTTTTT.

V is TRBV11-2 and J is TRBJ2-7, with TRBD2 matching over 10 bases. The V gene end was trimmed by 3 bases and the J gene end by 7 bases; junction bases not matched to a gene: 3. CDR1 and CDR2 (germline): SGHAT, FQNNGV. This CDR3 has 13 residues. The CDR3 DNA follows: TGTGCCAGCAGCTTCGGGACTAGCGCGGAGCAGTACTTC. This encodes CASSFGTSAEQYF. Based on the CDR3 plus reference TRBV11-2 and TRBJ2-7, the full variable domain is EAGVAQSPRYKIIEKRQSVAFWCNPISGHATLYWYQQILGQGPKLLIQFQNNGVVDDSQLPKDRFSAERLKGVDSTLKIQPAKLEDSAVYLCASSFGTSAEQYFGPGTRLTVT.

This clonotype has ten or more counts. The rearrangement uses TRBV20-1 and TRBJ2-2; 13 bases map to TRBD2. With V trimmed by 1 base and J by 6 bases, 2 bases remained unmatched. Germline V gene lookup returns CDR1 DFQATT and CDR2 SNEGSKA (reference sequence). The CDR3 contains 15 residues. The CDR3 reads CSARVGLAGPGELFF. In DNA, the CDR3 is TGCAGTGCTAGAGTGGGACTAGCGGGACCCGGGGAGCTGTTTTTT.

This clonotype was seen a handful of times. V and J are TRBV5-6 and TRBJ1-5; D gene uncertain. Trimming shortened V by 3 bases and J by 3 bases, and 4 bases separated the two germline ends. The length of the CDR3 is 12 residues. Germline-derived CDR1 and CDR2 are SGHDT and YYEEEE. The CDR3, as DNA: TGTGCCAGCAGCTACGACAATCAGCCCCAGCATTTT. This gives the protein CASSYDNQPQHF.

This clonotype appeared a few times. The rearrangement links TRBV12-5 to TRBJ2-1; D tentatively fits TRBD1 or TRBD2 (5 bases each). Germline CDR1 is LGHNT and CDR2 is FRNRAP. V was pared by 4 bases and J by 4 bases, with 11 bases between. The CDR3 runs to 14 residues. This chain's CDR3 is CASGSLGAYNEQFF. CDR3 sequence (DNA): TGTGCTAGTGGTTCCCTCGGGGCTTACAATGAGCAGTTCTTC. The variable domain in full, with the rest retrieved from reference TRBV12-5 and TRBJ2-1, is DARVTQTPRHKVTEMGQEVTMRCQPILGHNTVFWYRQTMMQGLELLAYFRNRAPLDDSGMPKDRFSAEMPDATLATLKIQPSEPRDSAVYFCASGSLGAYNEQFFGPGTRLTVL.

This clonotype came up many times. The V and J genes are TRBV6-1 and TRBJ2-1, with 8 nucleotides matching TRBD1. Germline CDR1 reads MNHNS; CDR2 reads SASEGT. Trimming removed 10 bases from V and 8 bases from J; junction bases left unmatched: 16. This CDR3 has 15 residues. The CDR3 sequence is CAIPSGDRRHYEQFF. Written as DNA, the CDR3 is TGTGCCATCCCCTCGGGGGACAGGAGGCACTATGAGCAGTTCTTC.

The chain uses TRBV7-9 and TRBJ2-2; TRBD1 is a possible D gene (6 bases). This CDR3 spans 14 amino acids. CDR1 and CDR2 from the germline V gene are SEHNR and FQNEAQ (reference sequence). Trimming stripped 8 bases from V and 0 bases from J, with 10 bases between. The CDR3 bases are TGTGCCAGCGACGGGACACCGAACACCGGGGAGCTGTTTTTT. Translating gives CASDGTPNTGELFF.

This chain links TRBV4-1 with TRBJ2-7; 9 nucleotides agree with TRBD1. CDR1 and CDR2 from the germline V gene are MGHRA and YSYEKL. CDR3 size: 15 residues. The V and J ends lost 0 bases and 4 bases, in that order; junction bases with no gene match: 4. The CDR3 sequence: CASSQDLGQGYEQYF. As DNA, the CDR3 is TGCGCCAGCAGCCAAGACTTGGGACAGGGATACGAGCAGTACTTC.

This clonotype occurred a few times. The chain's CDR3 is CATAGTSGGKTYEQYF. CDR3 DNA sequence: TGTGCCACCGCCGGGACTAGCGGGGGGAAGACCTACGAGCAGTACTTC. The gene calls are TRBV10-3 and TRBJ2-7, with TRBD2 matching over 15 bases. This CDR3 region has 16 residues. Germline loops: CDR1 ENHRY, CDR2 SYGVKD. Unmatched junction bases numbered 9, after V lost 10 bases and J lost 2 bases.

This clonotype was counted at least ten times. The rearrangement uses TRBV7-9 and TRBJ1-6, with 8 bases that match TRBD1. This CDR3 is 15 amino acids long. Germline trimming cut 3 bases from V and 14 bases from J; bases unmatched to any gene: 12. Germline assignment: CDR1 SEHNR and CDR2 FQNEAQ (reference sequence). CDR3 in amino acids: CASSFRTGRTGTLHF. The CDR3 bases are TGTGCCAGCAGCTTCCGGACAGGGCGAACGGGGACCCTCCACTTT.

This clonotype showed up many times. The V and J genes are TRBV6-5 and TRBJ2-1, with D possibly matching TRBD2 (5 bases). The CDR3 sequence is 16 residues long. The V end was cut by 3 bases, the J end by 0 bases, with 12 bases between. CDR1 is MNHEY and CDR2 is SVGAGI in the germline V gene. The DNA for the CDR3 is TGTGCCAGCAGTTATGCGGGCAGTATCTCCTACAATGAGCAGTTCTTC. Protein: CASSYAGSISYNEQFF.

This clonotype turned up a few times. V and J are TRBV12-3 or TRBV12-4 and TRBJ1-2; D is possibly TRBD1 (6 bases). V was pared by 5 bases and J by 6 bases, with 22 bases between. CDR3 length equals 16 residues. CDR3 sequence reads: CASSKRMVGTPDGYTF. CDR3 DNA: TGTGCCAGCAGTAAAAGAATGGTCGGGACACCGGATGGCTACACCTTC.